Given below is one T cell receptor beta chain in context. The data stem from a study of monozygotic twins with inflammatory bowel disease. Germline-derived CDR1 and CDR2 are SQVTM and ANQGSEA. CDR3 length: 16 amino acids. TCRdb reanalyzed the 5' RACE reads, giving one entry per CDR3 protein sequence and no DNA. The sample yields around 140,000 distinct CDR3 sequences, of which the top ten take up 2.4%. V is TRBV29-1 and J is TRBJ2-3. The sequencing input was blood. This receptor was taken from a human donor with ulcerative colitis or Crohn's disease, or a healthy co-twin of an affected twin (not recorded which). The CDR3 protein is CSVEGTTEDITDTQYF.